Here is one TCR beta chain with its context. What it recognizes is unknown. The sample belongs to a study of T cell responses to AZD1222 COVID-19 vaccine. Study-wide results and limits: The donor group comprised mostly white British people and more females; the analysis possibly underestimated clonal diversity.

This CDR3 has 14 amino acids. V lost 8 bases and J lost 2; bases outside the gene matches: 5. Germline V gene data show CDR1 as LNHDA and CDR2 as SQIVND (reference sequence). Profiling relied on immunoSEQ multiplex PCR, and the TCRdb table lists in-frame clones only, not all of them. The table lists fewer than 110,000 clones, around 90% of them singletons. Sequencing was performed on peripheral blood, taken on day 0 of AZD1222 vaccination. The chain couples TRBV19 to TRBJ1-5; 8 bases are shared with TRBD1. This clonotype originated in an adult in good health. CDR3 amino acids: CASRQGAGNQPQHF. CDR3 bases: TGTGCCAGTCGTCAGGGGGCCGGCAATCAGCCCCAGCATTTT.